This TCR beta chain stems from a study of blood T cell repertoires in COVID-19. Background on the study: The United States, Italy and Spain were the sources of the acute and convalescent COVID-19 samples. Sources were T cells, B-cell-depleted T cells, or PBMCs; the material itself was cDNA or gDNA.

Germline CDR1 DFQATT, CDR2 SNEGSKA (reference sequence). The CDR3 contains 11 residues. V lost 3 bases, J lost 3 bases, and 6 bases lay in between. This clone was observed a single time. This sample also contains other DNA sequences that code for the same CDR3. In the original workflow: Reference gene primer amplification gave estimated nucleated cell counts. Sequencing used immunoSEQ multiplex PCR; TCRdb keeps in-frame clones, though not all of them. V and J calls and clone size are copied from that table; D and trimming were computed from the DNA. This table holds more than 110,000 clones, 80% to 85% found once.

This receptor was taken from a woman of 80 years or more with acute or convalescent COVID-19. The rearrangement joins TRBV20-1 to TRBJ2-7, with D possibly matching TRBD2 (6 bases). Sequenced input: peripheral blood. The CDR3 reads CSARGGYEQYF. CDR3 in DNA: TGCAGTGCTAGGGGGGGCTACGAGCAGTACTTC.